This T cell receptor beta chain was observed in a study of CD8 T cells in ankylosing spondylitis. TCRdb re-derived calls from the 5' RACE reads in MiXCR, one entry per CDR3 protein. The sample yields about 250,000 distinct CDR3 sequences, 18% seen once. Germline CDR1 SGHDN, CDR2 FVKESK. The CDR3 spans 14 residues. V was shortened by 2 bases and J by 5 bases, with 10 bases between the two germline ends. Sequencing was performed on blood, either unsorted or a sorted T cell fraction (not recorded which). The genes are TRBV14 and TRBJ2-1; D gene ambiguous. This TCR derives from a male donor with ankylosing spondylitis or in good health (not recorded which). CDR3 DNA: TGTGCCAGCAGCCAATCTCGACTCCACAATGAGCAGTTCTTC. Its translation is CASSQSRLHNEQFF. The whole variable domain, filled in from reference TRBV14 and TRBJ2-1, reads EAGVTQFPSHSVIEKGQTVTLRCDPISGHDNLYWYRRVMGKEIKFLLHFVKESKQDESGMPNNRFLAERTGGTYSTLKVQPAELEDSGVYFCASSQSRLHNEQFFGPGTRLTVL.